In this sample, the clone carrying this T cell receptor beta chain turned up a few times. These data belong to a study of T cell repertoires in ileal Crohn's disease. Here immunoSEQ multiplex PCR was the method, and the copy in TCRdb shows in-frame clones only, minus some. The repertoire has about 5,000 clones, approximately 78% of them found once; the top ten carry less than 7%. The CDR3 has 13 residues. The V end lost 2 bases, the J end lost 0 bases, and 6 bases lay between the germline ends. The V gene's germline CDR1 is SGDLS and CDR2 YYNGEE. Source material: ileal tissue. The receptor was derived from an adult with Crohn's disease. The chain is built from TRBV9 and TRBJ2-7; D is perhaps TRBD2 (5 bases). This CDR3 is CASSVTSSYEQYF. CDR3 DNA: TGTGCCAGCAGCGTCACTAGCTCCTACGAGCAGTACTTC.